This T cell receptor (beta chain) was identified during a study of CD8+ T cells in alopecia areata. This CDR3 is 13 amino acids long. Germline loops: CDR1 SQVTM, CDR2 ANQGSEA. V lost 1 base, J lost 7 bases, and 13 bases lay in between. About this clone itself: Its cognate antigen is unknown.

Noted treatment: oral pan-JAK inhibitor, 5-10 mg twice daily. Study-wide points: Especially in alopecia totalis/universalis, lesional scalp showed greater clonality than normal scalp did.

cDNA prepared by RNA extraction and subsequent reverse transcription served as the template for sequencing. The data were produced by immunoSEQ multiplex PCR, yet TCRdb's version contains in-frame clones alone and is incomplete. The sample lists around 270,000 clones, 55% to 70% occurring once. The material sequenced was CD4+ T cells sorted from blood, taken at week 24, from a patient treated with tofacitinib. The chain uses TRBV29-1 and TRBJ1-2; no reliable D call. The TCR comes from a human donor with alopecia areata. Here the CDR3 reads CSVEVSGFSGYTF. For the CDR3, the DNA is TGCAGCGTTGAAGTTTCGGGTTTTTCTGGCTACACCTTC.